Below, 9 T cell receptor beta chains from the same sample are listed, as sequenced in a study of PD-1 blockade in classical Hodgkin lymphoma. Data came from immunoSEQ multiplex PCR; TCRdb stores just in-frame clones and leaves some out. The data hold tens of thousands of clones, with over 55% observed a single time. After autologous stem cell transplantation all patients relapsed, and prior brentuximab vedotin exposure differed between cohorts. Sequencing was performed on peripheral blood mononuclear cells (PBMCs), taken before the second cycle of nivolumab. The receptors here all came from a human donor with classical Hodgkin lymphoma.

The chain links TRBV4-1 to TRBJ2-6; a weak D match, TRBD1 (5 bases). Germline-derived CDR1 and CDR2 are MGHRA and YSYEKL. CDR3 length: 15 residues. Deletions cut 1 base from V and 2 bases from J, with 6 bases between. The CDR3 reads CASSQVGAGANVLTF. In nucleotides, the CDR3 is TGCGCCAGCAGCCAAGTAGGGGCTGGGGCCAACGTCCTGACTTTC.

In this sample, this clone turned up a few times. The gene calls are TRBV7-9 and TRBJ2-5, with TRBD2 identical over 12 bases. Germline assignment: CDR1 SEHNR and CDR2 FQNEAQ (reference sequence). With V trimmed by 4 bases and J by 5 bases, 8 bases remained unmatched. CDR3 length equals 16 residues. CDR3 DNA sequence: TGTGCCAGCAGCTCCTCGACTAGCGGGGGCCGGGAGACCCAGTACTTC. Amino acid sequence: CASSSSTSGGRETQYF.

The genes are TRBV30 and TRBJ2-1; the match to TRBD2 covers 10 bases. V was pared by 2 bases and J by 9 bases, with 7 bases of the junction left unmatched. This CDR3 has 14 amino acids. Germline V gene lookup returns CDR1 GTSNPN and CDR2 SVGIG (reference sequence). The chain's CDR3 is CAWSRLAGSGEQFF. As DNA, the CDR3 is TGTGCCTGGAGTCGACTAGCGGGTTCAGGTGAGCAGTTCTTC.

This clone occurred a few times. V gene TRBV5-5 combines with J gene TRBJ1-6; TRBD1 matches 10 bases. Germline-derived CDR1 and CDR2 are SGHKS and YYEKEE (reference sequence). The CDR3 covers 18 residues. V lost 4 bases to trimming and J lost 4 bases; unmatched junction nucleotides: 11. This CDR3 reads CASSPFPGTGAYNSPLHF. The CDR3 nucleotides read TGTGCCAGCAGCCCTTTCCCCGGGACAGGGGCGTATAATTCACCCCTCCACTTT.

V is TRBV18 and J is TRBJ2-7; D is unresolved. This CDR3 region has 13 residues. V was pared by 1 base and J by 4 bases, with 8 bases between. CDR1 KGHSH and CDR2 LQKENI come from the germline V gene. The CDR3 sequence is CASSPQEGYEQYF. The DNA for the CDR3 is TGTGCCAGCTCACCACAGGAAGGGTACGAGCAGTACTTC.

The chain's CDR3 is CASTLSGRDDYGYTF. CDR3 bases: TGTGCCAGCACCCTCTCGGGGAGGGATGACTATGGCTACACCTTC. V is TRBV28 and J is TRBJ1-2; D gene unclear. This CDR3 comprises 15 residues. Germline assignment: CDR1 MDHEN and CDR2 SYDVKM. V gave up 7 bases and J gave up 3 bases, with 18 bases separating them.

The chain has TRBV30 and TRBJ1-3; D uncertain. The germline V and J ends were trimmed by 2 bases and 0 bases, with 11 bases remaining between them. Germline CDR1 reads GTSNPN; CDR2 reads SVGIG (reference sequence). The CDR3 is 15 residues long. CDR3 sequence: CAWSISKLSGNTIYF. CDR3 nucleotide sequence: TGTGCCTGGAGTATCAGCAAACTCTCTGGAAACACCATATATTTT.

The sample holds a few counts of this clone. CDR3 residues: CASSLGAGGTTEAFF. The CDR3 bases are TGTGCCAGCAGTTTAGGCGCAGGGGGGACCACTGAAGCTTTCTTT. The gene calls are TRBV27 and TRBJ1-1; 7 bases are a match to TRBD1. The CDR3 length is 15 residues. Germline loops: CDR1 MNHEY, CDR2 SMNVEV (reference sequence). The V segment lost 2 bases and the J segment 4 bases; nucleotides outside the gene matches: 7.

This chain joins TRBV5-5 and TRBJ1-1; 7 bases are shared with TRBD1. This CDR3 is 14 amino acids long. The trim removed 2 bases at V and 5 bases at J, leaving 6 bases unmatched. Germline V gene sequence: CDR1 SGHKS, CDR2 YYEKEE (reference sequence). The CDR3 DNA follows: TGTGCCAGCAGCTTCGACAGGGAAAATACTGAAGCTTTCTTT. Its protein is CASSFDRENTEAFF.